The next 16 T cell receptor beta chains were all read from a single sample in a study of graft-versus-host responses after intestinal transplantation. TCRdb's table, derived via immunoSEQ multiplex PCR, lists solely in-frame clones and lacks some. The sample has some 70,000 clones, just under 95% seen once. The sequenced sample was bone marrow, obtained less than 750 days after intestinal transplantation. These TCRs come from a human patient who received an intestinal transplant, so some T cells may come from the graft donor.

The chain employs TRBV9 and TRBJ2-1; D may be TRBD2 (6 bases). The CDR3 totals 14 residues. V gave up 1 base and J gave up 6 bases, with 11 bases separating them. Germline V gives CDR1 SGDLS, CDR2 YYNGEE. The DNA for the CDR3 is TGTGCCAGCAGCGTAACGGGAGAGGGCAATGAGCAGTTCTTC. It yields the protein CASSVTGEGNEQFF.

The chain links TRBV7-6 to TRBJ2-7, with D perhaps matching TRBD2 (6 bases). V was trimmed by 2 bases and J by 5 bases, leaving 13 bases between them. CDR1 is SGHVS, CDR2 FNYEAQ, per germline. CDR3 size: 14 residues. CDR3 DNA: TGTGCCAGCAGCTTAACCGGGGGAGTGGACGAGCAGTACTTC. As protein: CASSLTGGVDEQYF.

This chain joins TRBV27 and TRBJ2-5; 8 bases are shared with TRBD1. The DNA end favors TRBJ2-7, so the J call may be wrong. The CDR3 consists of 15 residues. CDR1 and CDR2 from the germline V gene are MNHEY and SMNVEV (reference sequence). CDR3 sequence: CASSTEGTGAYEQYF. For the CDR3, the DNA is TGTGCCAGCAGTACAGAGGGGACAGGAGCCTACGAGCAGTACTTC.

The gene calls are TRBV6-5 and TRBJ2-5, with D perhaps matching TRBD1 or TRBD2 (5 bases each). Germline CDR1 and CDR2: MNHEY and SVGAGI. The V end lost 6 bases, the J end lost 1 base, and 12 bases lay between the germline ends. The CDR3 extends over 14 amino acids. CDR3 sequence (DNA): TGTGCCAGCAGCCGAGGGGTTTCCCAAGAGACCCAGTACTTC. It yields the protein CASSRGVSQETQYF.

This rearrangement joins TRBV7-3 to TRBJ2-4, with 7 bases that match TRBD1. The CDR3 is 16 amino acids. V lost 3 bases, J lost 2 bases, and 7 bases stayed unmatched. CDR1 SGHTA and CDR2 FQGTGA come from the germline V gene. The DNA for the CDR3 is TGTGCCAGCAGCTTGGTAGGGGGCGGAACCAAAAACATTCAGTACTTC. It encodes CASSLVGGGTKNIQYF.

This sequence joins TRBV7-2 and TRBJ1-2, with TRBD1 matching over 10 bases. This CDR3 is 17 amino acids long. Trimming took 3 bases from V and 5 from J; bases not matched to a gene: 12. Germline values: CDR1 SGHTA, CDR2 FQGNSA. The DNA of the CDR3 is TGTGCCAGCAGCTTCTCTTTTGGGGACAGGGGACGATATGGCTACACCTTC. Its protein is CASSFSFGDRGRYGYTF. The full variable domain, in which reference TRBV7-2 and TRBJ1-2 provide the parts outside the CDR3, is GAGVSQSPSNKVTEKGKDVELRCDPISGHTALYWYRQSLGQGLEFLIYFQGNSAPDKSGLPSDRFSAERTGGSVSTLTIQRTQQEDSAVYLCASSFSFGDRGRYGYTFGSGTRLTVV.

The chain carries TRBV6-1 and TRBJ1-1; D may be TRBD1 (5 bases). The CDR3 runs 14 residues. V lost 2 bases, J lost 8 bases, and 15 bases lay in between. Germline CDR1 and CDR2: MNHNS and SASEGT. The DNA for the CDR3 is TGTGCCAGCAGTGAAAATACAGCCAGGGCGGAAGCTTTCTTT. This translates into CASSENTARAEAFF.

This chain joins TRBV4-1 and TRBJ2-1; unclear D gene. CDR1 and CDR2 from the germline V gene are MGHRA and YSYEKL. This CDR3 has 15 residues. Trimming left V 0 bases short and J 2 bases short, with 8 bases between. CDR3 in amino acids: CASSQDGVAYNEQFF. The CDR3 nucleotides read TGCGCCAGCAGCCAAGATGGTGTAGCCTACAATGAGCAGTTCTTC.

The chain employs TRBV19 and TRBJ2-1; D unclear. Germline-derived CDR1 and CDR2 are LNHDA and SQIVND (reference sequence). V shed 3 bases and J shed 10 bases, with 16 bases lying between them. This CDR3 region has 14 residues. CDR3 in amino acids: CASSMPLGIGEQFF. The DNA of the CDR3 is TGTGCCAGTAGTATGCCCCTTGGGATAGGGGAGCAGTTCTTC.

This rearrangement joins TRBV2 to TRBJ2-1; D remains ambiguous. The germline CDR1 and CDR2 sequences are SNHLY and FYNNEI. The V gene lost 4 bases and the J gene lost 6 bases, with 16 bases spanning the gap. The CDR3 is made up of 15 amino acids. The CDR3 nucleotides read TGTGCCAGCAGTGTCTGGGTGGGGATCGGCAATGAGCAGTTCTTC. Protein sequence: CASSVWVGIGNEQFF.

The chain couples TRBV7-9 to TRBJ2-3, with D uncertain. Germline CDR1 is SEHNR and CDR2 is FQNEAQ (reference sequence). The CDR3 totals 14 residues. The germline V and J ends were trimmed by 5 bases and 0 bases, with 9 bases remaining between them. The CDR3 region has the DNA TGTGCCAGCAGCGCCCCGGACAGCACAGATACGCAGTATTTT. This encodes CASSAPDSTDTQYF.

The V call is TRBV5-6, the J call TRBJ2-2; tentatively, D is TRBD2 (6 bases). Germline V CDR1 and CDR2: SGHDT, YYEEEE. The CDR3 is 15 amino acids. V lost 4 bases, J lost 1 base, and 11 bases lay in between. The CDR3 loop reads CASSLGTLNTGELFF. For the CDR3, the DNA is TGTGCCAGCAGCCTCGGGACTTTGAACACCGGGGAGCTGTTTTTT.

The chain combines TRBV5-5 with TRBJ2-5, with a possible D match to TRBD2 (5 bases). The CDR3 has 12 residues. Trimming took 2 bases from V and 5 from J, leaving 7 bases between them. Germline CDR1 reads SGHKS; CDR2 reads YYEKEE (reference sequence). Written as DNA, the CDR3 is TGTGCCAGCAGCTTTTCGGGGGAGACCCAGTACTTC. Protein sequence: CASSFSGETQYF.

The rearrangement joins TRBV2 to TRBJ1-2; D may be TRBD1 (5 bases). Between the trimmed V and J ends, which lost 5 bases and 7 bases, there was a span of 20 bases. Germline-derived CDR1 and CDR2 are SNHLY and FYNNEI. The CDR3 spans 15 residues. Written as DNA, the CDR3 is TGTGCCAGCAGTCTTTATACAGGCAAAGAGGGTGGCTACACCTTC. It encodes CASSLYTGKEGGYTF.

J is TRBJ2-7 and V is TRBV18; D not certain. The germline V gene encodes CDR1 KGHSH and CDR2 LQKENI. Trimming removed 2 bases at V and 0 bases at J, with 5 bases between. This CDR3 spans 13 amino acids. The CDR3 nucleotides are TGTGCCAGCTCACCAACGGTCTCCTACGAGCAGTACTTC. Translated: CASSPTVSYEQYF. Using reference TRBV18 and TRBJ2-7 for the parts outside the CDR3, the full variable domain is NAGVMQNPRHLVRRRGQEARLRCSPMKGHSHVYWYRQLPEEGLKFMVYLQKENIIDESGMPKERFSAEFPKEGPSILRIQQVVRGDSAAYFCASSPTVSYEQYFGPGTRLTVT.

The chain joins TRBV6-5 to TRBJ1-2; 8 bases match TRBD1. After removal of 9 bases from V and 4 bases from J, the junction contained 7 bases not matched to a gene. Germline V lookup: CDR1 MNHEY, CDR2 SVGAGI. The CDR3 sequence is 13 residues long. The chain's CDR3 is CASKLDRGYGYTF. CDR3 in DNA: TGTGCCAGTAAACTTGACAGGGGCTATGGCTACACCTTC.